Shown below are 27 T cell receptor beta chains from a single sample sequenced in a study of blood T cell repertoires in COVID-19. Sequenced by immunoSEQ multiplex PCR; TCRdb stores in-frame clones only, minus some. The table shows about 330,000 clones, with roughly 86% occurring only once. Source material: PBMCs or T cells enriched from blood (not recorded which). The receptors derive from a woman aged 25 to 45 who had recovered from COVID-19.

The CDR3 protein is CASSFTGQPSLEKLFF. CDR3 coding DNA: TGTGCCAGCAGCTTCACCGGACAGCCCTCTTTGGAAAAACTGTTTTTT. This sequence joins TRBV5-8 and TRBJ1-4, with D perhaps TRBD1 (6 bases). V was cut by 2 bases and J by 8 bases, with 19 bases left in between. This CDR3 is 16 amino acids long. Germline V CDR1 and CDR2: SGHTS, YDEGEE.

The rearrangement uses TRBV4-1 and TRBJ2-7; 9 nucleotides agree with TRBD1. V was clipped by 5 bases and J by 6 bases; unmatched bases: 5. This CDR3 has 13 residues. CDR1 is MGHRA and CDR2 is YSYEKL in the germline V gene. In DNA form, the CDR3 reads TGCGCCAGCAGCTGGGACAGGGTGGCCGAGCAGTACTTC. Amino acid sequence: CASSWDRVAEQYF.

This rearrangement joins TRBV6-5 to TRBJ1-2; 8 bases agree with TRBD1. The CDR3 totals 15 residues. The germline CDR1 and CDR2 sequences are MNHEY and SVGAGI. V lost 5 bases, J lost 3 bases, and 8 bases stayed unmatched. The CDR3 loop is CASSPRDRRYYGYTF. CDR3 in DNA: TGTGCCAGCAGTCCTCGGGACAGGAGATACTATGGCTACACCTTC.

The chain recombines TRBV2 with TRBJ1-6; 10 nucleotides match TRBD1. The CDR3 runs 15 residues. J lost 9 bases, V lost 5 bases, and 7 bases had no gene match. Germline assignment: CDR1 SNHLY and CDR2 FYNNEI. Written as DNA, the CDR3 is TGTGCCAGCAGTTCCGGGACAGGGGTGTTTTCACCCCTCCACTTT. Amino acid sequence: CASSSGTGVFSPLHF.

This chain links TRBV5-5 with TRBJ2-1, with D maybe TRBD2 (6 bases). CDR1 and CDR2 (germline): SGHKS, YYEKEE (reference sequence). CDR3 length: 15 amino acids. V lost 3 bases, J lost 2 bases, and 12 bases lay in between. The CDR3, as DNA: TGTGCCAGCAGCTGGGACTGGGGAGCCTACAATGAGCAGTTCTTC. Translation: CASSWDWGAYNEQFF.

The sample holds one count of this clone. The chain links TRBV2 to TRBJ2-5, with D unclear. Trimming left V 7 bases short and J 0 bases short, with 12 bases between. Germline assignment: CDR1 SNHLY and CDR2 FYNNEI. CDR3 length: 14 residues. CDR3 sequence: CASKIIRYQETQYF. The CDR3 region has the DNA TGTGCCAGCAAGATAATCCGGTACCAAGAGACCCAGTACTTC.

The genes are TRBV14 and TRBJ2-3, with 9 bases lining up with TRBD1. The V and J ends lost 0 bases and 3 bases, in that order; junction bases with no gene match: 7. This CDR3 comprises 17 residues. CDR1 SGHDN and CDR2 FVKESK come from the germline V gene. The CDR3 DNA follows: TGTGCCAGCAGCCAAGAGTTAGGGACAGGGTCTACAGATACGCAGTATTTT. Residues: CASSQELGTGSTDTQYF.

V usage is TRBV3-1 (or the pseudogene TRBV3-2) and J usage is TRBJ1-2; the match to TRBD1 covers 8 bases. The V and J ends lost 4 bases and 8 bases, in that order; junction bases with no gene match: 9. CDR1 is LGHDT, CDR2 YNNKEL, per germline (reference sequence). The CDR3 is 14 residues long. CDR3 nucleotide sequence: TGTGCCAGCAGCCCAAAGGGGAACAGGGGGGGCTACACCTTC. Its translation is CASSPKGNRGGYTF.

This clone has just one count. The chain employs TRBV30 and TRBJ2-7; D is unresolved. Germline lookup yields CDR1 GTSNPN and CDR2 SVGIG (reference sequence). The V end was cut by 0 bases, the J end by 0 bases, with 3 bases between. This CDR3 spans 12 amino acids. CDR3 in DNA: TGTGCCTGGAGTGTCTACTCCTACGAGCAGTACTTC. Translation: CAWSVYSYEQYF.

The chain employs TRBV3-1 (or the pseudogene TRBV3-2) and TRBJ1-2; no firm D call. V shed 1 base and J shed 8 bases, with 8 bases lying between them. The CDR3 extends over 12 amino acids. Germline CDR1 LGHDT, CDR2 YNNKEL (reference sequence). The CDR3 sequence is CASSQGPTGYTF. The CDR3 DNA sequence: TGTGCCAGCAGCCAAGGGCCAACGGGCTACACCTTC.

The V and J genes are TRBV29-1 and TRBJ1-2, with D maybe TRBD1 (6 bases). The CDR3 is 14 amino acids. Trimming removed 3 bases from V and 6 bases from J, with 17 bases in between. Germline-derived CDR1 and CDR2 are SQVTM and ANQGSEA. The CDR3 spells CSVDVGRGANGYTF. CDR3 DNA: TGCAGCGTTGATGTTGGCAGGGGTGCTAATGGCTACACCTTC.

V is TRBV27 and J is TRBJ1-3; 7 nucleotides line up with TRBD1. CDR1 is MNHEY and CDR2 is SMNVEV in the germline V gene (reference sequence). J was trimmed by 0 bases and V by 4 bases; bases with no gene match: 6. The CDR3 is 16 amino acids. The CDR3 DNA sequence: TGTGCCAGCAGTTCTCTACAGGGGAGCTCTGGAAACACCATATATTTT. Its protein is CASSSLQGSSGNTIYF.

The chain links TRBV12-3 or TRBV12-4 to TRBJ1-4; a possible D gene is TRBD1 (5 bases). The V gene lost 3 bases and the J gene lost 6 bases, with 8 bases spanning the gap. The CDR3 loop spans 13 amino acids. CDR3 loop: CASSLGLYEKLFF. DNA for the CDR3: TGTGCCAGCAGTTTGGGACTATATGAAAAACTGTTTTTT.

This chain links TRBV10-3 with TRBJ1-3; D is uncertain. Germline CDR1 ENHRY, CDR2 SYGVKD. V dropped 0 bases and J dropped 1 base, with 7 bases sitting between them. The CDR3 runs 15 residues. This chain's CDR3 is CAISESSGSGNTIYF. CDR3 bases: TGTGCCATCAGTGAGTCGTCGGGGTCTGGAAACACCATATATTTT.

The chain joins TRBV27 to TRBJ1-4; 11 bases agree with TRBD1. This CDR3 has 18 residues. From germline, CDR1 is MNHEY and CDR2 SMNVEV (reference sequence). J lost 4 bases, V lost 6 bases, and 13 bases had no gene match. The CDR3 is CASRDWTGGLKGNEKLFF. DNA of the CDR3: TGTGCCAGCAGGGATTGGACAGGGGGCCTTAAAGGTAATGAAAAACTGTTTTTT.

The rearrangement joins TRBV19 to TRBJ1-3, with a possible D match to TRBD1 (6 bases). Trimming left V 8 bases short and J 1 base short, with 18 bases between. The CDR3 length is 16 residues. From germline, CDR1 is LNHDA and CDR2 SQIVND (reference sequence). The CDR3 DNA is TGTGCCAGTTCCGATACAGGGCCAGTATCTGGAAACACCATATATTTT. Protein: CASSDTGPVSGNTIYF.

The DNA of the CDR3 is TGTGCCTGGAGTCGGGGACAGAGCTCCTACGAGCAGTACTTC. Its protein product is CAWSRGQSSYEQYF. The chain employs TRBV30 and TRBJ2-7; 7 bases map to TRBD1. Trimming took 2 bases from V and 0 from J; bases not matched to a gene: 4. In germline, CDR1 is GTSNPN, CDR2 SVGIG (reference sequence). CDR3 size: 14 residues. The full variable domain, completed using reference TRBV30 and TRBJ2-7, is SQTIHQWPATLVQPVGSPLSLECTVEGTSNPNLYWYRQAAGRGLQLLFYSVGIGQISSEVPQNLSASRPQDRQFILSSKKLLLSDSGFYLCAWSRGQSSYEQYFGPGTRLTVT.

The gene calls are TRBV9 and TRBJ1-3, with a weak D call TRBD1 (5 bases). Germline CDR1 reads SGDLS; CDR2 reads YYNGEE. Trimming pared 0 bases from V and 4 bases from J, leaving 11 bases between. The CDR3 loop spans 15 amino acids. The CDR3 sequence is CASSVDAGFGNTIYF. CDR3 nucleotides: TGTGCCAGCAGCGTAGATGCAGGGTTCGGAAACACCATATATTTT.

V and J are TRBV15 and TRBJ1-5; D is perhaps TRBD1 (6 bases). Between the trimmed V and J ends, which lost 2 bases and 3 bases, there was a span of 8 bases. Germline CDR1 reads LNHNV; CDR2 reads YYDKDF (reference sequence). CDR3 length equals 14 residues. The CDR3: CATSRNRVNQPQHF. The CDR3 nucleotides read TGTGCCACCAGCAGAAACAGGGTCAATCAGCCCCAGCATTTT.

This chain joins TRBV19 and TRBJ2-5; the match to TRBD2 covers 12 bases. The CDR3 totals 16 residues. Germline loops: CDR1 LNHDA, CDR2 SQIVND (reference sequence). V was clipped by 4 bases and J by 7 bases; unmatched bases: 10. The CDR3: CASSTGTSGSYPTQYF. In DNA form, the CDR3 reads TGTGCCAGTAGTACCGGGACTAGCGGGTCTTATCCGACCCAGTACTTC.

The V and J genes are TRBV28 and TRBJ1-2; D is ambiguous. The CDR3 is 12 amino acids. Looked up from germline, CDR1 is MDHEN and CDR2 is SYDVKM. V dropped 7 bases and J dropped 4 bases, with 10 bases sitting between them. Written as DNA, the CDR3 is TGTGCCAGCAACAGCGGAGGCTATGGCTACACCTTC. Translation: CASNSGGYGYTF.

The chain recombines TRBV5-1 with TRBJ2-3; D may be TRBD2 (6 bases). The V end lost 4 bases, the J end lost 2 bases, and 17 bases lay between the germline ends. CDR1 is SGHRS and CDR2 is YFSETQ in the germline V gene. The CDR3 sequence is 16 residues long. CDR3 sequence (DNA): TGCGCCAGCAGCAATAGAGCTAGCGAATACACAGATACGCAGTATTTT. Protein product: CASSNRASEYTDTQYF.

The chain combines TRBV28 with TRBJ2-7, with TRBD1 matching 7 bases. After removal of 5 bases from V and 1 base from J, the junction contained 5 bases not matched to a gene. The CDR3 covers 14 residues. From germline, CDR1 is MDHEN and CDR2 SYDVKM. The CDR3 DNA reads as TGTGCCAGCAGTCCCTTGGGACAGTCCTACGAGCAGTACTTC. As protein: CASSPLGQSYEQYF.

This clone was recorded at least ten times. V usage is TRBV13 and J usage is TRBJ2-3; 7 nucleotides match TRBD2. Germline V gene lookup returns CDR1 PRHDT and CDR2 FYEKMQ (reference sequence). J was trimmed by 2 bases and V by 5 bases; bases with no gene match: 7. The CDR3 runs 15 residues. In nucleotides, the CDR3 is TGTGCCAGCAGCGCCCGACTAGCACCCACAGATACGCAGTATTTT. Its protein is CASSARLAPTDTQYF.

The V and J genes are TRBV7-9 and TRBJ1-2; 10 bases match TRBD1. Looked up from germline, CDR1 is SEHNR and CDR2 is FQNEAQ (reference sequence). There are 17 residues in the CDR3. With V trimmed by 3 bases and J by 2 bases, 9 bases remained unmatched. The DNA of the CDR3 is TGTGCCAGCAGCTTCTCCGGGACAGGGGCAGGAAACTATGGCTACACCTTC. It specifies CASSFSGTGAGNYGYTF.

V usage is TRBV6-5 and J usage is TRBJ1-2; no definite D call. Germline values: CDR1 MNHEY, CDR2 SVGAGI. The length of the CDR3 is 12 residues. Deletions cut 6 bases from V and 4 bases from J, with 9 bases between. The CDR3 reads CASSSVSYGYTF. CDR3 coding DNA: TGTGCCAGCAGCTCGGTCTCCTATGGCTACACCTTC.

The chain joins TRBV3-1 (or the pseudogene TRBV3-2) to TRBJ2-3; tentative D call: TRBD1 (6 bases). The CDR3 extends over 15 amino acids. Germline CDR1 LGHDT, CDR2 YNNKEL (reference sequence). The V and J ends lost 3 bases and 4 bases respectively, with 14 bases between them. The CDR3 region is CASSHATTGPDTQYF. The CDR3 DNA follows: TGTGCCAGCAGCCACGCCACCACAGGGCCAGATACGCAGTATTTT.